This T cell receptor (beta chain) was observed in a study of OX40 agonist ivuxolimab in advanced cancers. Study-wide background: Patients undergoing dose escalation presented with hepatocellular carcinoma, melanoma, renal cell or head and neck cancer. People who had prior anti-PD-1, anti-PD-L1 or anti-CTLA-4 therapy could take part, and around 43% had some. Points from the study as a whole: The study found among the lowest clonal expansion in partial responders at 0.1-3.0 mg/kg. Low normalized T-cell clonal expansion was additionally recorded for some nonresponders.

Some clones are missing from TCRdb's copy, which holds only in-frame ones; the method was immunoSEQ multiplex PCR. Here the sample spans approximately 75,000 clones, approximately 81% being singletons. This CDR3 is 15 amino acids long. Germline-derived CDR1 and CDR2 are SGHAT and FQNNGV. Between the trimmed V and J ends, which lost 2 bases and 1 base, there was a span of 6 bases. In regard to this clone: The antigen remains undetermined.

The source of this sequence is an adult with an advanced solid tumor such as melanoma, head and neck, liver or kidney cancer. The rearrangement joins TRBV11-2 to TRBJ2-6; D is undetermined. Sequences were derived from CD4+ or CD8+ T cells sorted from blood, sampled in a trial of the OX40 agonist ivuxolimab. The CDR3 nucleotides are TGTGCCAGCAGCTTACTTTTATCTGGGGCCAACGTCCTGACTTTC. It translates to CASSLLLSGANVLTF. The full variable domain, in which reference TRBV11-2 and TRBJ2-6 provide the parts outside the CDR3, is EAGVAQSPRYKIIEKRQSVAFWCNPISGHATLYWYQQILGQGPKLLIQFQNNGVVDDSQLPKDRFSAERLKGVDSTLKIQPAKLEDSAVYLCASSLLLSGANVLTFGAGSRLTVL.